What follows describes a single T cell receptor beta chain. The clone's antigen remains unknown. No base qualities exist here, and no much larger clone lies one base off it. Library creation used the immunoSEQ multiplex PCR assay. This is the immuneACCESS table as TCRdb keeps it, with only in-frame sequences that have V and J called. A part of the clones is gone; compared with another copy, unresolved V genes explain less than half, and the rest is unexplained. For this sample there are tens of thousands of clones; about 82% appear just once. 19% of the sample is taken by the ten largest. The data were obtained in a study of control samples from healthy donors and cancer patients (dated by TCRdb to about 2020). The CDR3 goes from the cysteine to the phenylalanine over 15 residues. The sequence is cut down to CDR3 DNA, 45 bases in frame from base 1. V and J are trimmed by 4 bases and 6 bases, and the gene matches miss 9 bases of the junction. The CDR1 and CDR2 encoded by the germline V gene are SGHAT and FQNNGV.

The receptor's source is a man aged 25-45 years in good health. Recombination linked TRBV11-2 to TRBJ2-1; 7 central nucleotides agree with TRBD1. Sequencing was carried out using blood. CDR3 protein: CASSSWDSDLNEQFF. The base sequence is TGTGCCAGCAGCTCATGGGACAGTGACCTCAATGAGCAGTTCTTC.